This T cell receptor (beta chain) was identified during a study of control samples from healthy donors and cancer patients. Deletions cut 6 bases from V and 8 bases from J, with 22 bases between. CDR3 size: 15 residues. Germline V lookup: CDR1 MDHEN, CDR2 SYDVKM. TCRdb keeps only in-frame clones here, not all; method: immunoSEQ multiplex PCR. The repertoire holds some 100,000 clones, with 88% as singletons. The sequence came from a man in his thirties or forties in good health. The chain carries TRBV28 and TRBJ1-2, with no clear D. Sequencing was performed on blood. The chain's CDR3 is CASRSAPPPLYGYTF. DNA for the CDR3: TGTGCCAGCAGATCCGCACCCCCCCCGTTGTACGGCTACACCTTC.